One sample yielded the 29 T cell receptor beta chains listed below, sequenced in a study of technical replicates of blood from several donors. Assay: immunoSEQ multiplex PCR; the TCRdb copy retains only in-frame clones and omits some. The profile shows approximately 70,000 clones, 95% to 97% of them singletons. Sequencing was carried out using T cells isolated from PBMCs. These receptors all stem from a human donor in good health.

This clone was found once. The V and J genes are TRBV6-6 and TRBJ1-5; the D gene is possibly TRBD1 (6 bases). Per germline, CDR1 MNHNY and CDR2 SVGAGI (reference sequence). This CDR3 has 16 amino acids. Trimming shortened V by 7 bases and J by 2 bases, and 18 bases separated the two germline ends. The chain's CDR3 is CASMARGARGNQPQHF. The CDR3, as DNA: TGTGCCAGCATGGCCAGGGGCGCACGGGGCAATCAGCCCCAGCATTTT.

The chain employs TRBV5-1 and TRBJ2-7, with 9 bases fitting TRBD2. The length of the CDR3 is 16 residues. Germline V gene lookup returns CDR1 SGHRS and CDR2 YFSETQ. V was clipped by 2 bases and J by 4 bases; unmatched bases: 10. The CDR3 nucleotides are TGCGCCAGCAGCTTATTGGCGGCGGGGGGGCATTACGAGCAGTACTTC. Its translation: CASSLLAAGGHYEQYF.

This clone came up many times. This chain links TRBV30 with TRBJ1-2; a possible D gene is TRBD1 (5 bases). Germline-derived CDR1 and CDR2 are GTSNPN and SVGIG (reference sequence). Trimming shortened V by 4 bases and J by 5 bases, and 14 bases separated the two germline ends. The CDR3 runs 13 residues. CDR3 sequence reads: CAWIGGVRYGYTF. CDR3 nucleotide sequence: TGTGCCTGGATCGGAGGGGTTCGATATGGCTACACCTTC.

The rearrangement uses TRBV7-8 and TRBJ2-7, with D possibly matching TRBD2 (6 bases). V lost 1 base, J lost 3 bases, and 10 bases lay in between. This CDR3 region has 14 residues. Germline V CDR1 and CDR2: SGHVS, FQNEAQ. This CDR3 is CASSLVGLVYEQYF. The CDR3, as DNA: TGTGCCAGCAGCTTAGTGGGACTTGTCTACGAGCAGTACTTC.

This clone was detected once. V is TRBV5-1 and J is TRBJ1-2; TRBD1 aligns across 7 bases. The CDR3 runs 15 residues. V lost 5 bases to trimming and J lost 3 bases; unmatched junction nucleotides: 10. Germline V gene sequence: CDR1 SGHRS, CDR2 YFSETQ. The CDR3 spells CASRSTGSEDYGYTF. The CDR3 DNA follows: TGCGCCAGCAGATCGACAGGGTCGGAGGACTATGGCTACACCTTC.

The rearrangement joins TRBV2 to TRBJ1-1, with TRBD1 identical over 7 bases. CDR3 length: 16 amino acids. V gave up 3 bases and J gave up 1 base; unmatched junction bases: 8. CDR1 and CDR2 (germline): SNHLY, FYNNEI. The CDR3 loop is CASSDRQGWGNTEAFF. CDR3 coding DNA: TGTGCCAGCAGTGACCGACAGGGATGGGGGAACACTGAAGCTTTCTTT.

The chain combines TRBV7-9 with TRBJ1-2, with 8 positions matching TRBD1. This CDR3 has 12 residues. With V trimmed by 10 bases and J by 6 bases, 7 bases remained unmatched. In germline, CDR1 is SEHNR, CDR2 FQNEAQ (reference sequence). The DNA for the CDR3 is TGTGCCACTCTGACAGGGGCCGATGGCTACACCTTC. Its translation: CATLTGADGYTF. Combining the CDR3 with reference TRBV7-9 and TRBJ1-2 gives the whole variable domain DTGVSQNPRHKITKRGQNVTFRCDPISEHNRLYWYRQTLGQGPEFLTYFQNEAQLEKSRLLSDRFSAERPKGSFSTLEIQRTEQGDSAMYLCATLTGADGYTFGSGTRLTVV.

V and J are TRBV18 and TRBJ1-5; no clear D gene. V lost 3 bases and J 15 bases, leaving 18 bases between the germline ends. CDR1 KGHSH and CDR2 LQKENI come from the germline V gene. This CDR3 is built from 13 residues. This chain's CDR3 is CASSPTKDQGRHF. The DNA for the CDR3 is TGTGCCAGCTCACCTACCAAGGACCAAGGGAGGCATTTT.

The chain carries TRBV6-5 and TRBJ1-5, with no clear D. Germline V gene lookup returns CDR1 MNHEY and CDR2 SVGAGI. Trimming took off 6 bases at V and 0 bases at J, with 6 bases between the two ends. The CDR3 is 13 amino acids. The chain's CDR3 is CASSDNSNQPQHF. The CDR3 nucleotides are TGTGCCAGCAGCGACAATAGCAATCAGCCCCAGCATTTT.

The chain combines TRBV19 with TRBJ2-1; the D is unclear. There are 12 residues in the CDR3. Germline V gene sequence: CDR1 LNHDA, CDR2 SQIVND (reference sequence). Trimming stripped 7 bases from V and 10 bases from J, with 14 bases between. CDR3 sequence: CASTSYGREQFF. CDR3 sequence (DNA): TGTGCCAGTACCTCGTATGGCCGAGAGCAGTTCTTC.

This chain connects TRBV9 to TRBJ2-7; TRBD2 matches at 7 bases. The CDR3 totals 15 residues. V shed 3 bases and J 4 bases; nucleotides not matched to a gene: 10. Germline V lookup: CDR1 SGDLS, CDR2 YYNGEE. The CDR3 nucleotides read TGTGCCAGCAGCGCGCACCGGGACTACCTATACGAGCAGTACTTC. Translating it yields CASSAHRDYLYEQYF.

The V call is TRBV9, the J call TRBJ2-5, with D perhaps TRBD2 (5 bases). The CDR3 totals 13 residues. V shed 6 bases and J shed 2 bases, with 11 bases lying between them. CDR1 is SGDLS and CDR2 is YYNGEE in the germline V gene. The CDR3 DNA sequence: TGTGCCAGCAACTCTAGCCCTCAAGAGACCCAGTACTTC. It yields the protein CASNSSPQETQYF.

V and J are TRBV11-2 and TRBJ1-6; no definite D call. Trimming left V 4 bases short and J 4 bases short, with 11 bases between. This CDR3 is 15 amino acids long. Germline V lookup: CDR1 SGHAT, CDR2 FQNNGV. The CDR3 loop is CASSSPGGYNSPLHF. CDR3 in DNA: TGTGCCAGCAGCTCCCCGGGTGGTTATAATTCACCCCTCCACTTT.

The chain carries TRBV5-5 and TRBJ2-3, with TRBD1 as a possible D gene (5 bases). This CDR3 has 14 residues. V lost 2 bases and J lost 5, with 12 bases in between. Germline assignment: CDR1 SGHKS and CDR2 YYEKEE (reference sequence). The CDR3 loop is CASSFIVQGDTQYF. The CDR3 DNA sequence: TGTGCCAGCAGCTTTATCGTTCAGGGAGATACGCAGTATTTT.

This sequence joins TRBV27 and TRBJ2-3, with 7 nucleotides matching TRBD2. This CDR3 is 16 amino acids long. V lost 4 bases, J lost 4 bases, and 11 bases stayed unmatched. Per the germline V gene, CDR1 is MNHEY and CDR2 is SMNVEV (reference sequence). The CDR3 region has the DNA TGTGCCAGCAGTTCTGCGCGGGAGATAGGTTCAGATACGCAGTATTTT. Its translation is CASSSAREIGSDTQYF.

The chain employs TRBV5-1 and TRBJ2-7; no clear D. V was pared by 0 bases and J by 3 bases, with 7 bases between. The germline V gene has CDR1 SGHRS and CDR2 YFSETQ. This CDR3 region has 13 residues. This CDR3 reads CASSLDTNYEQYF. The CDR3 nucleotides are TGCGCCAGCAGCTTGGACACCAACTACGAGCAGTACTTC.

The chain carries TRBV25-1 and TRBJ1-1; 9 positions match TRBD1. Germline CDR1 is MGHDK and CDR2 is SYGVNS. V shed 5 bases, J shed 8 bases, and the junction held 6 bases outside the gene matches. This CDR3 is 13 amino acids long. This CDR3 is CASSPQGQGEAFF. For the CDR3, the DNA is TGTGCCAGCAGTCCCCAAGGACAGGGGGAAGCTTTCTTT.

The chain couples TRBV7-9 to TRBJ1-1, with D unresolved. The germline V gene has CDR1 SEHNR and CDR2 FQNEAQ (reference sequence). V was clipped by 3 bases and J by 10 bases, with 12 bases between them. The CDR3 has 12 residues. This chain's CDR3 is CASSFVRGGAFF. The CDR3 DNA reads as TGTGCCAGCAGCTTCGTCCGAGGCGGAGCTTTCTTT.

The chain's CDR3 is CASLRDSTNYGYTF. DNA of the CDR3: TGTGCCAGCCTAAGGGACAGTACTAACTATGGCTACACCTTC. The rearrangement joins TRBV6-6 to TRBJ1-2, with 7 bases matching TRBD1. The germline CDR1 and CDR2 sequences are MNHNY and SVGAGI (reference sequence). The CDR3 consists of 14 residues. V dropped 8 bases and J dropped 0; count of bases not matched to a gene: 6.

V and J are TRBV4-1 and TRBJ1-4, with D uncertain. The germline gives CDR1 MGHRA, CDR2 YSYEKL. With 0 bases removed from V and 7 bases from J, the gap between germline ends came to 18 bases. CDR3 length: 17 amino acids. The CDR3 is CASSQDPAARAGEKLFF. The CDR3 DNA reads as TGCGCCAGCAGCCAAGATCCAGCGGCGAGGGCGGGTGAAAAACTGTTTTTT.

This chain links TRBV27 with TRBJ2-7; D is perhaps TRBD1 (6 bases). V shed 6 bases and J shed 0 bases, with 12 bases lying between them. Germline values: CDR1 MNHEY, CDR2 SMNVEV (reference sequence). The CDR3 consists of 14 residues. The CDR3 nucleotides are TGTGCCAGCAGAGATATACAGGGCTCCTACGAGCAGTACTTC. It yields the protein CASRDIQGSYEQYF.

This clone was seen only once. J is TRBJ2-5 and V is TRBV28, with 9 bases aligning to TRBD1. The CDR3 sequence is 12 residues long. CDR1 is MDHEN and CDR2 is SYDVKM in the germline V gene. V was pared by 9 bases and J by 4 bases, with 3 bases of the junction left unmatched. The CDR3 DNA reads TGTGCCAGTACAGGGGGCGGAGAGACCCAGTACTTC. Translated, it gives CASTGGGETQYF.

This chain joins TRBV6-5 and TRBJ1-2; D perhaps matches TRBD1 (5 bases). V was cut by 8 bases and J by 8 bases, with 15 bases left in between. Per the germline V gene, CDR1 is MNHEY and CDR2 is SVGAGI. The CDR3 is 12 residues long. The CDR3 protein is CASWQGLSGYTF. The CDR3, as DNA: TGTGCCAGCTGGCAGGGCTTAAGCGGCTACACCTTC.

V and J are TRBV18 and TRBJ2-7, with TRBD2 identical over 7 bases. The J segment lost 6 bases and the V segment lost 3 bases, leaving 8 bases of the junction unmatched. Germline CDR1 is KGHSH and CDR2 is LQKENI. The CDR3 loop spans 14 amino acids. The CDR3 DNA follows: TGTGCCAGCTCACCTCGTTCGGGAGGTCTCGAGCAGTACTTC. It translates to CASSPRSGGLEQYF. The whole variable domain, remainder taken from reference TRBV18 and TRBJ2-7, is NAGVMQNPRHLVRRRGQEARLRCSPMKGHSHVYWYRQLPEEGLKFMVYLQKENIIDESGMPKERFSAEFPKEGPSILRIQQVVRGDSAAYFCASSPRSGGLEQYFGPGTRLTVT.

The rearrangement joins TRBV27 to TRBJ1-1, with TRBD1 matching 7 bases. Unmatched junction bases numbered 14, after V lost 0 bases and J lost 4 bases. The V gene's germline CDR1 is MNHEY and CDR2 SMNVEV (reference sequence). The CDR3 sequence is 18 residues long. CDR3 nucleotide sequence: TGTGCCAGCAGTTTATCCCCCGGGGCAGGGGGGATGACCACTGAAGCTTTCTTT. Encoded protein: CASSLSPGAGGMTTEAFF.

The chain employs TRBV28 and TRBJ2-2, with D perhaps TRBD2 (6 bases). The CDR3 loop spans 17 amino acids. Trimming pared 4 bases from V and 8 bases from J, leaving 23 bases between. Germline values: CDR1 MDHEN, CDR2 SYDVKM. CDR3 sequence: CASSSKGTPRGVGELFF. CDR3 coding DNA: TGTGCCAGCAGTTCTAAAGGGACTCCGCGGGGAGTTGGGGAGCTGTTTTTT.

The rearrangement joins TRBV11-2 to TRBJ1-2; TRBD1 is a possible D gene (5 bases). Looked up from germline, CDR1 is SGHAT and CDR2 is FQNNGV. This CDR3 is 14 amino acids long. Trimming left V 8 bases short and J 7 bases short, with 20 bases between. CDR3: CASGEPTVHGGYTF. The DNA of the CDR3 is TGTGCCAGCGGCGAACCGACAGTTCACGGTGGCTACACCTTC.

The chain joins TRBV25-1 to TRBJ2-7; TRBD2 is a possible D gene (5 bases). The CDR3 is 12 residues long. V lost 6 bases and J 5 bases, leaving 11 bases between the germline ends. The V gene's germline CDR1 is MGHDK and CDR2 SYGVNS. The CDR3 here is CASRNYGNEQYF. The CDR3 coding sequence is TGTGCCAGCAGAAATTACGGGAACGAGCAGTACTTC.

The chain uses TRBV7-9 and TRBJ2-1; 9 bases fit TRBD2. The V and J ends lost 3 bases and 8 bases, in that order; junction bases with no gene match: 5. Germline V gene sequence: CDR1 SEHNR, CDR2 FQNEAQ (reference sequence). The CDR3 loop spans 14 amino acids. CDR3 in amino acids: CASSLGGGAYEQFF. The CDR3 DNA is TGTGCCAGCAGCTTGGGCGGGGGGGCATATGAGCAGTTCTTC.